Listed below are T cell receptor beta chains from one sample, sequenced in a study of cytomegalovirus exposure and HLA in healthy donors. Clones were sequenced by immunoSEQ multiplex PCR, and TCRdb holds only the in-frame ones, with some missing. The profile shows 140,000 to 150,000 clones, about 76% of them singletons. Sequences were obtained from PBMCs. The receptors here all came from a male donor in good health and CMV-seronegative. Both conserved end residues are part of each CDR3. The D gene is left open where the match is weak. Clone size is stated in some rows and not others, as once, few, many or a class when expanded.

CDR3 | DNA | J | size | D | V
CASSMAPQRTEAFF | TGTGCCAGTAGTATGGCCCCACAGAGAACTGAAGCTTTCTTT | TRBJ1-1 | NA | NA | TRBV19
CASSGGKQGGEQYF | TGTGCCAGTAGTGGGGGTAAACAGGGGGGCGAGCAGTACTTC | TRBJ2-7 | NA | TRBD1 | TRBV19
CASSLIGYEQYF | TGCGCCAGCAGCTTGATCGGCTACGAGCAGTACTTC | TRBJ2-7 | NA | NA | TRBV5-1
CASSLAQAAYEQYF | TGTGCCAGCAGCTTAGCGCAGGCAGCCTACGAGCAGTACTTC | TRBJ2-7 | NA | NA | TRBV7-2
CASSFRDKTYNEQFF | TGTGCCAGCAGTTTTCGGGACAAAACCTACAATGAGCAGTTCTTC | TRBJ2-1 | NA | NA | TRBV27
CASSGMSAEAFF | TGTGCCAGCAGCGGAATGAGCGCTGAAGCTTTCTTT | TRBJ1-1 | NA | NA | TRBV9
CASKTGGQSTDTQYF | TGTGCCAGCAAGACAGGGGGACAGAGCACAGATACGCAGTATTTT | TRBJ2-3 | NA | TRBD1 | TRBV2
CASRNGRRSYNEQFF | TGTGCCAGCAGGAACGGGAGACGTTCCTACAATGAGCAGTTCTTC | TRBJ2-1 | NA | NA | TRBV6-1
CASSRPGGEFHEQYF | TGTGCCAGCAGCCGCCCCGGTGGTGAGTTCCACGAGCAGTACTTC | TRBJ2-7 | NA | NA | TRBV7-8
CASSRMTGRTEAFF | TGTGCCAGCAGCCGCATGACAGGGAGGACTGAAGCTTTCTTT | TRBJ1-1 | NA | TRBD1 | TRBV7-6
CASSASGRTDTQYF | TGTGCCAGCAGCGCGAGCGGACGCACAGATACGCAGTATTTT | TRBJ2-3 | NA | NA | TRBV9
CASSSLTRGLDTQYF | TGTGCCAGCAGTTCCTTGACTAGGGGATTGGATACGCAGTATTTT | TRBJ2-3 | NA | NA | TRBV27
CASSSGLAGGPGQFF | TGTGCCAGCAGCTCTGGACTAGCGGGGGGGCCGGGGCAGTTCTTC | TRBJ2-1 | NA | TRBD2 | TRBV7-2
CASSYRPGLAGRDISEQYF | TGCGCCAGCAGCTATCGACCGGGACTAGCGGGACGGGATATCTCCGAGCAGTACTTC | TRBJ2-7 | NA | TRBD2 | TRBV4-1
CASSLAPYSSYEQYF | TGCGCCAGCAGCTTGGCCCCGTATAGCTCCTACGAGCAGTACTTC | TRBJ2-7 | NA | NA | TRBV5-1
CASSPVTRGSTQETQYF | TGTGCCAGCTCACCGGTGACAAGGGGGTCGACACAAGAGACCCAGTACTTC | TRBJ2-5 | NA | NA | TRBV18
CASSRVYLNTEAFF | TGTGCCAGCAGTCGAGTTTACCTGAACACTGAAGCTTTCTTT | TRBJ1-1 | NA | NA | TRBV6-5
CASILFAGVLTEAFF | TGTGCCAGCATACTTTTTGCAGGGGTCTTAACTGAAGCTTTCTTT | TRBJ1-1 | NA | NA | TRBV6-1
CASSRQATDNQPQHF | TGTGCCAGCTCACGACAGGCGACAGACAATCAGCCCCAGCATTTT | TRBJ1-5 | NA | NA | TRBV18
CASRRQGTSYEQYF | TGCGCCAGCCGACGACAGGGAACGTCCTACGAGCAGTACTTC | TRBJ2-7 | NA | TRBD1 | TRBV4-1
CASRSGTGDEKLFF | TGTGCCAGCAGGTCCGGGACAGGGGATGAAAAACTGTTTTTT | TRBJ1-4 | NA | TRBD1 | TRBV6-1
CASSIASRQGVAKNIQYF | TGTGCCAGTAGTATAGCTTCCCGACAGGGGGTAGCCAAAAACATTCAGTACTTC | TRBJ2-4 | NA | TRBD1 | TRBV19
CASSLDGAKLQPQHF | TGCGCCAGCAGCTTGGACGGAGCGAAGCTTCAGCCCCAGCATTTT | TRBJ1-5 | NA | NA | TRBV5-1
CASSRDTDTQYF | TGTGCCAGCTCAAGAGACACAGATACGCAGTATTTT | TRBJ2-3 | NA | NA | TRBV18
CASSVGPEYEQYF | TGTGCCAGCAGCGTAGGACCGGAGTACGAGCAGTACTTC | TRBJ2-7 | NA | NA | TRBV9
CASSLIGDTYYEQYF | TGCGCCAGCAGCTTAATCGGGGACACCTACTACGAGCAGTACTTC | TRBJ2-7 | NA | NA | TRBV5-1
CAIRRTDAEQFF | TGTGCCATCAGGCGGACTGATGCGGAGCAGTTCTTC | TRBJ2-1 | NA | NA | TRBV10-3
CASSHPSGSLTDTQYF | TGCGCCAGCAGCCACCCTAGCGGGAGTCTCACAGATACGCAGTATTTT | TRBJ2-3 | few | TRBD2 | TRBV5-1
CASSVDFQETQYF | TGTGCCAGCAGTGTGGACTTCCAAGAGACCCAGTACTTC | TRBJ2-5 | NA | NA | TRBV6-4
CAGSYGGTDSTDTQYF | TGTGCCGGCAGTTACGGTGGGACAGACAGCACAGATACGCAGTATTTT | TRBJ2-3 | once | TRBD1 | TRBV6-5
CASSLEQQETQYF | TGTGCCAGCAGCTTAGAACAGCAAGAGACCCAGTACTTC | TRBJ2-5 | NA | NA | TRBV7-2
CSVELAANTEAFF | TGCAGCGTTGAATTGGCGGCGAACACTGAAGCTTTCTTT | TRBJ1-1 | NA | NA | TRBV29-1
CASSLVSEAEKLFF | TGTGCCAGCAGCTTAGTTTCGGAGGCGGAAAAACTGTTTTTT | TRBJ1-4 | NA | NA | TRBV11-2
CASSPRWGSGGLSGANVLTF | TGTGCCAGCAGCCCCCGGTGGGGTAGCGGGGGCCTCTCTGGGGCCAACGTCCTGACTTTC | TRBJ2-6 | NA | TRBD2 | TRBV7-8
CASSSRLAEGREQFF | TGTGCCAGCAGCTCGCGACTAGCGGAGGGTCGTGAGCAGTTCTTC | TRBJ2-1 | NA | TRBD2 | TRBV7-3
CASIYPLTGELFF | TGTGCCAGCATCTACCCCCTTACCGGGGAGCTGTTTTTT | TRBJ2-2 | NA | NA | TRBV6-6
CASSAQEGGYTF | TGTGCCAGCAGTGCCCAGGAGGGTGGCTACACCTTC | TRBJ1-2 | NA | NA | TRBV25-1